This record looks at one TCR beta chain sequence and its context. The CDR3 runs 17 residues. Germline loops: CDR1 MDHEN, CDR2 SYDVKM. V lost 5 bases and J lost 11; bases outside the gene matches: 18. The entry originates in a study of blood T cell repertoires in COVID-19. The repertoire was sequenced with immunoSEQ multiplex PCR; TCRdb's copy has only in-frame clones and lacks some. The data hold 130,000 to 150,000 clones, with 87% observed a single time. Source material: peripheral blood. The chain carries TRBV28 and TRBJ1-4; 9 nucleotides agree with TRBD1. This clonotype originated in a woman in her 40s with acute or convalescent COVID-19. The DNA for the CDR3 is TGTGCCAGCAGTCCTCGGACAGGGGCCCCGTCCCCAAGGAAACTGTTTTTT. Its translation: CASSPRTGAPSPRKLFF.